This T cell receptor beta chain stems from a study of cytomegalovirus exposure and HLA in healthy donors. Overall study findings and caveats: In a later analysis, TCR beta V- and J-gene trimming showed a link to a missense DCLRE1C variant.

With regard to this clone: Its target is unknown.

The CDR3 loop spans 17 amino acids. CDR1 is LNHDA and CDR2 is SQIVND in the germline V gene (reference sequence). V gave up 4 bases and J gave up 0 bases, with 13 bases separating them. PCR used 60 Vbeta primers and 13 Jbeta primers. TCRdb's table, derived via immunoSEQ multiplex PCR, lists solely in-frame clones and lacks some. This sample has 140,000 to 150,000 clones; 80% to 90% occur once, and the top ten carry 4% to 4.5%. The TCR was taken from a woman aged 40 to 50 in good health and CMV-seropositive. The chain joins TRBV19 to TRBJ1-6, with D maybe TRBD1 (6 bases). Source material: PBMCs. The CDR3 nucleotides read TGTGCCAGTAGTAGCCAACGGGACAACTCCTATAATTCACCCCTCCACTTT. Its protein product is CASSSQRDNSYNSPLHF.